This TCR beta chain appears in the sequencing data of a study of regulatory T cells in long-lasting Graves disease. Overall study: Graves' patients with a new diagnosis had received antithyroid drugs under 3 months.

In building TCR beta libraries, iRepertoire HTBI primers were used together with Arm-PCR of CDR3 regions. TCRdb processed the multiplex PCR reads anew with MiXCR; each CDR3 protein has one entry. The sample shows more than 350,000 distinct CDR3 sequences, more than 13% of them seen only once. Time point of the sample: newly diagnosed GD, antithyroid drugs for less than 3 months. With RNA extracted from PBMCs as input, the TCR library was made. The CDR3 consists of 13 residues. With V trimmed by 8 bases and J by 5 bases, 6 bases remained unmatched. In germline, CDR1 is MNHEY, CDR2 SVGEGT. This clonotype has at least ten counts. These records were also assigned to another study, of T cells in Graves' hyperthyroidism and ophthalmopathy. That work contributes: During a first-round RT-PCR of the TCR CDR3, the HTBI primer set was used.

The chain uses TRBV6-2 or TRBV6-3 and TRBJ1-1; 9 bases map to TRBD1. The receptor was isolated from a woman aged 25 to 45 with Graves disease. The input for sequencing was peripheral blood mononuclear cells (PBMCs), taken at new diagnosis, from a patient treated with antithyroid drugs. The CDR3 DNA sequence: TGTGCCAGCGGGGGACAGGGTACAACTGAAGCTTTCTTT. Amino acids: CASGGQGTTEAFF.